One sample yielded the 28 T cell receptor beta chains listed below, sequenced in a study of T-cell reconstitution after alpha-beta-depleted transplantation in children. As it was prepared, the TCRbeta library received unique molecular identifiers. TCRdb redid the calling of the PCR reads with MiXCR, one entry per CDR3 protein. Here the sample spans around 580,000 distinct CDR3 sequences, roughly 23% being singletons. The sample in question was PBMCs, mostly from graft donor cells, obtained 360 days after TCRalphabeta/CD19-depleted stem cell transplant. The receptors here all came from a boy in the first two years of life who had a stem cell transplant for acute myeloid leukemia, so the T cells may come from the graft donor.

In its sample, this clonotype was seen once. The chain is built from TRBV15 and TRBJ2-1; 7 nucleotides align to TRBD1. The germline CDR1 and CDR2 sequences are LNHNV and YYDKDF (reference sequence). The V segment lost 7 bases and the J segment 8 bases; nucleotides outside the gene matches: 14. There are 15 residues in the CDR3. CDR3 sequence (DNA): TGTGCCACCATTCCGGCCACGGGACAGCACCATGAGCAGTTCTTC. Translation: CATIPATGQHHEQFF.

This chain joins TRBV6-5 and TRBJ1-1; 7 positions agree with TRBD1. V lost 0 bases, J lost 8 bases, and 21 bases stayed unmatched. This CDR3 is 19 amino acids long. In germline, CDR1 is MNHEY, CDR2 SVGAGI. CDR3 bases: TGTGCCAGCAGTTACTCGGGTTCCGAGACAGGGAAACTAATTTGGGAAGCTTTCTTT. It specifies CASSYSGSETGKLIWEAFF.

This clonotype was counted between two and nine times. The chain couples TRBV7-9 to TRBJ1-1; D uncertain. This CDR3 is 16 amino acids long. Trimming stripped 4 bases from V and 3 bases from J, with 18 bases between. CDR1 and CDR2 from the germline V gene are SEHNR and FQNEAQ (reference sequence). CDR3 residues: CASSSSRPLGDTEAFF. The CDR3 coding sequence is TGTGCCAGCAGCTCATCCCGACCACTCGGGGACACTGAAGCTTTCTTT.

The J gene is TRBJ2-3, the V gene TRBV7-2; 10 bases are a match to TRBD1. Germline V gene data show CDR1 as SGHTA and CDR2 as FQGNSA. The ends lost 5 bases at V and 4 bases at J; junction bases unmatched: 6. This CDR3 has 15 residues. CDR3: CASSLSTGGADTQYF. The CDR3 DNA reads TGTGCCAGCAGCCTTTCGACAGGGGGCGCAGATACGCAGTATTTT.

The CDR3 bases are TGTGCCAGCAGCCCCACGGGGACGATGAACACTGAAGCTTTCTTT. This translates into CASSPTGTMNTEAFF. This chain uses TRBV7-2 with TRBJ1-1; a weak D match, TRBD1 (5 bases). The CDR3 loop spans 15 amino acids. Deletions cut 5 bases from V and 0 bases from J, with 13 bases between. Germline V gene lookup returns CDR1 SGHTA and CDR2 FQGNSA.

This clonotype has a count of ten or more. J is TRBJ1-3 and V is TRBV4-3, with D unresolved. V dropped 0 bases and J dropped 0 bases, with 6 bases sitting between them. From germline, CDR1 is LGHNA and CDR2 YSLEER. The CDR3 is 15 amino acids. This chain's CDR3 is CASSQDPVSGNTIYF. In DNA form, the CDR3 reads TGCGCCAGCAGCCAAGATCCGGTCTCTGGAAACACCATATATTTT.

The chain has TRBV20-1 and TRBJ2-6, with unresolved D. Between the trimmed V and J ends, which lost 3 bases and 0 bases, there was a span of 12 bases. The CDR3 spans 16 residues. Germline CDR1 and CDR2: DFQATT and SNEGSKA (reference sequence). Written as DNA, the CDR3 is TGCAGTGCTAGTGAGTTATATCCCTCTGGGGCCAACGTCCTGACTTTC. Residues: CSASELYPSGANVLTF.

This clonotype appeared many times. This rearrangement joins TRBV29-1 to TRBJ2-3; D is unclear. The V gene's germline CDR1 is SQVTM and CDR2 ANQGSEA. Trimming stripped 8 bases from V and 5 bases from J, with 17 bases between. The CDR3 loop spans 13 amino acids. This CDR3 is CSTMLDWLDTQYF. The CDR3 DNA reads TGCAGCACCATGCTTGACTGGTTAGATACGCAGTATTTT.

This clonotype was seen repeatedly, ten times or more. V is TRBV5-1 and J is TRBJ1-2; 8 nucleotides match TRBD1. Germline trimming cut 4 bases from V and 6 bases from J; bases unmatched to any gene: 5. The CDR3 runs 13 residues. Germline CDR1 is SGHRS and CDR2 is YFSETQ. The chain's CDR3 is CASSLGQGDGYTF. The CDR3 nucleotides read TGCGCCAGCAGCCTCGGACAGGGCGATGGCTACACCTTC.

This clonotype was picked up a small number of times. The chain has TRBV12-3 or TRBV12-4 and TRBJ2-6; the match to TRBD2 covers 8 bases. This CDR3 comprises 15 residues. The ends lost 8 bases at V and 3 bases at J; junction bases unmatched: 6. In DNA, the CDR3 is TGTGCCAGCTGCAACGGGAGGGTTGGGGCCAACGTCCTGACTTTC. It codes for CASCNGRVGANVLTF.

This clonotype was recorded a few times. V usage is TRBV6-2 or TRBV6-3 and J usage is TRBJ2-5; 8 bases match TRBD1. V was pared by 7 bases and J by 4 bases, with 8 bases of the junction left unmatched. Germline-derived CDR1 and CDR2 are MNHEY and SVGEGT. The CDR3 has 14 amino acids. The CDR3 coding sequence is TGTGCCAGCAACTTCGGACAGGGTCCAGAGACCCAGTACTTC. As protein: CASNFGQGPETQYF.

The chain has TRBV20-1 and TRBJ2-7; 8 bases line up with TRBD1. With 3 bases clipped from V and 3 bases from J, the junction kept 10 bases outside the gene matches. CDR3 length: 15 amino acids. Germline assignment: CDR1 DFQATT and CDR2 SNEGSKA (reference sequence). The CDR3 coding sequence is TGCAGTGCTAGCGCGACAGGGGTCATTAACTACGAGCAGTACTTC. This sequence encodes CSASATGVINYEQYF.

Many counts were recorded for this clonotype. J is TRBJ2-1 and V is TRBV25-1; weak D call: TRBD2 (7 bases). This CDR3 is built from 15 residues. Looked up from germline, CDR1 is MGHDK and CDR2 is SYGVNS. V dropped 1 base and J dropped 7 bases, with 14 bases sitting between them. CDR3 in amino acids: CASSEWGGGLNEQFF. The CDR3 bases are TGTGCCAGCAGTGAATGGGGGGGGGGCCTTAATGAGCAGTTCTTC.

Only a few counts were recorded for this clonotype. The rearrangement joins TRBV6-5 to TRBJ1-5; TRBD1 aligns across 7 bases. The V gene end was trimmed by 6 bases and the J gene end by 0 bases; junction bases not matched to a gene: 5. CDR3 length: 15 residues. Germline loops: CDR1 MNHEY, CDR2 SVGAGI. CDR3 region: CASRRQGDSNQPQHF. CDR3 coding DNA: TGTGCCAGCAGGAGACAGGGAGATAGCAATCAGCCCCAGCATTTT.

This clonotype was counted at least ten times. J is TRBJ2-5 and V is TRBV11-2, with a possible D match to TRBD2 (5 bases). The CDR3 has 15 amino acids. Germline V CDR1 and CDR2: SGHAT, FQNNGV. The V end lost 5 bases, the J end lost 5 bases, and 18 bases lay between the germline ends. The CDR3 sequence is CASSIGPPRGETQYF. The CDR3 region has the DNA TGTGCCAGCAGCATAGGGCCCCCGAGAGGGGAGACCCAGTACTTC.

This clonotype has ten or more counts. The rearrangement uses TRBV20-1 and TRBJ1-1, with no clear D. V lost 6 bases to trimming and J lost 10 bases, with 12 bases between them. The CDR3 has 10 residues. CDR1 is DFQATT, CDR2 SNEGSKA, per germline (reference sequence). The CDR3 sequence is CSAADWGAFF. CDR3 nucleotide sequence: TGCAGTGCCGCGGACTGGGGAGCTTTCTTT.

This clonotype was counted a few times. Here the CDR3 reads CSANPPFTDTQYF. CDR3 coding DNA: TGCAGTGCTAACCCCCCCTTCACAGATACGCAGTATTTT. The chain recombines TRBV20-1 with TRBJ2-3; no reliable D call. The CDR3 is 13 residues long. The V and J ends lost 4 bases and 2 bases respectively, with 10 bases between them. CDR1 is DFQATT and CDR2 is SNEGSKA in the germline V gene (reference sequence).

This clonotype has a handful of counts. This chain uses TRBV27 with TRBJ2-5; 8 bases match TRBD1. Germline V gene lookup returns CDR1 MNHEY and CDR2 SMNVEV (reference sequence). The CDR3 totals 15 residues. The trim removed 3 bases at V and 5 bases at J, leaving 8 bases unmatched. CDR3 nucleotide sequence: TGTGCCAGCAGTTTCCAGGGGGCCATGTGGGAGACCCAGTACTTC. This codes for CASSFQGAMWETQYF.

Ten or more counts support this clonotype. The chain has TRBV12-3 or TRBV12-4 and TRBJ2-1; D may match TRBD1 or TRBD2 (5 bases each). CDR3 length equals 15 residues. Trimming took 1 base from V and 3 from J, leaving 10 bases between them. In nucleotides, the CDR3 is TGTGCCAGCAGTTTAGTGGGACCAATCTACAATGAGCAGTTCTTC. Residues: CASSLVGPIYNEQFF.

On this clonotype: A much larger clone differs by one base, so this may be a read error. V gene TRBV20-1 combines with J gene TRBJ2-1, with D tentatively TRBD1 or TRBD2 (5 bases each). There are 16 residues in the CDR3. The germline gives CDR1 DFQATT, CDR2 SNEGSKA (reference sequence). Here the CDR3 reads CCARDVEGPVSNEQFF. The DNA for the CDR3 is TGCTGTGCTAGAGATGTAGAGGGGCCAGTCAGTAATGAGCAGTTCTTC.

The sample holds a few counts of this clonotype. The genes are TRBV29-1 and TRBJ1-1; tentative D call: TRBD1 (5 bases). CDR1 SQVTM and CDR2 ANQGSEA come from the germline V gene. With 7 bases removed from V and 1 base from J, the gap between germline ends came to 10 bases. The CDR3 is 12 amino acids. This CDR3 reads CSGGWTNTEAFF. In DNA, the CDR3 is TGCAGCGGGGGGTGGACGAACACTGAAGCTTTCTTT.

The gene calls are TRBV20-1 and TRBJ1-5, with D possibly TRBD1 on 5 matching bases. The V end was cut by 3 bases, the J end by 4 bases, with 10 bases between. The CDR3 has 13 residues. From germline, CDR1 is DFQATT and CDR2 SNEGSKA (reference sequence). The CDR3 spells CSASKGRNQPQHF. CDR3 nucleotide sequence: TGCAGTGCTAGCAAGGGGCGGAATCAGCCCCAGCATTTT.

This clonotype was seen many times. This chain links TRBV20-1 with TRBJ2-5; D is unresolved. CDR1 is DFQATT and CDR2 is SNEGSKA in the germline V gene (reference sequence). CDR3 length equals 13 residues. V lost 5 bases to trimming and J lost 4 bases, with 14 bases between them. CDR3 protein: CSAPHFSGETQYF. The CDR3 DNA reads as TGCAGTGCTCCTCATTTTAGTGGAGAGACCCAGTACTTC.

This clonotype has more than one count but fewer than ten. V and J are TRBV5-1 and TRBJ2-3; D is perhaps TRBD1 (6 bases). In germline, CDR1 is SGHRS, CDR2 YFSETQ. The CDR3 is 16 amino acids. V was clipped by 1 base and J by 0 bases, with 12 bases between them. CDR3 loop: CASSLSRGPSTDTQYF. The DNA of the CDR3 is TGCGCCAGCAGCTTGAGCAGGGGCCCTAGCACAGATACGCAGTATTTT.

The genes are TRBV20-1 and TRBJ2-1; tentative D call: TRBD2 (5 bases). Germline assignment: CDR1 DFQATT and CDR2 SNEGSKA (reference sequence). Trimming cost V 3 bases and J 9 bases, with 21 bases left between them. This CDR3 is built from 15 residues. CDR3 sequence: CSASTPPSLRGEQFF. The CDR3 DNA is TGCAGTGCTAGTACCCCTCCCTCGCTACGGGGTGAGCAGTTCTTC.

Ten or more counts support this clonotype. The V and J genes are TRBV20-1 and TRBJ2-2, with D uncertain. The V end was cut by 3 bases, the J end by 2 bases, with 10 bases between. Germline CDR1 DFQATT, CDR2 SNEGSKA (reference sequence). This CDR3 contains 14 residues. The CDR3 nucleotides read TGCAGTGCTAGGATGATCTACAACACCGGGGAGCTGTTTTTT. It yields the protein CSARMIYNTGELFF.

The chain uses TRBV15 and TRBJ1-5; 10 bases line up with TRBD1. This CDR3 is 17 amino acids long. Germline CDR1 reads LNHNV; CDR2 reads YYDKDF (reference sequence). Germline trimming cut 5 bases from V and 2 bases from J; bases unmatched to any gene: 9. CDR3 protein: CATSGRQGAFGNQPQHF. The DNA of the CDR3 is TGTGCCACCAGCGGGAGACAGGGGGCATTTGGCAATCAGCCCCAGCATTTT.

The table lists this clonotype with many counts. The DNA for the CDR3 is TGTGCCAGCATGGGGTCCTACAATGAGCAGTTCTTC. This sequence encodes CASMGSYNEQFF. The rearrangement joins TRBV28 to TRBJ2-1, with D unclear. Germline assignment: CDR1 MDHEN and CDR2 SYDVKM. V lost 7 bases and J 1 base, leaving 5 bases between the germline ends. There are 12 residues in the CDR3.